One T cell receptor beta chain is described in this entry. It lacks a known antigen. Within one base of it there is no much larger clone, and no base qualities were kept. The immunoSEQ Assay was used to sequence TCRbeta CDR3 regions. After extraction, genomic DNA underwent amplification by bias-controlled multiplex PCR, followed by high-throughput sequencing. The authors' pipeline ran thus. To quantify the absolute abundance of every unique TCRbeta CDR3 region, sequences were collapsed and filtered. T cell fraction was estimated by normalizing TCRbeta template counts to usable DNA, which was measured by amplifying reference genes present in all nucleated cells. Repertoire TCRs were annotated as SARS-CoV-2-specific when V gene, CDR3 amino acid sequence and J gene were exactly matched to a known reactive TCR set. The reference SARS-CoV-2 TCR set came from MIRA and was filtered for enrichment in COVID-19-positive ImmuneCODE repertoires, removing public or cross-reactive TCRs. Drawing on the MIRA antigens, annotated TCRs were analysed further at the level of specific ORF or position within ORF. Breadth was defined as the number of annotated unique rearrangements divided by the total number of unique productive rearrangements, and depth was defined as the summed frequency of the annotated unique rearrangements. Two-sided Wilcoxon rank-sum tests were applied when comparing TCR breadth between groups. In its TCRdb copy, this immuneACCESS table keeps in-frame sequences only and misses some clones. Where compared with another copy, unresolved V genes explain less than half of these, and the others have no known cause. From that table come the V and J calls and clone size; the DNA was used to work out D and trimming. For this sample there are about 260,000 clones; 70% to 90% appear just once. The ten largest clones add up to about 2.7% of the sample.

This entry belongs to a study of Ad26.COV2.S vaccination and SARS-CoV-2 variants (TCRdb year 2021). Regarding the study in general: Vaccine-arm donors came from COV1001, a multicentre, randomized, double-blind, placebo-controlled phase I-IIa trial of Ad26.COV2.S in healthy adults. Ad26.COV2.S was given intramuscularly at 5x10^10 or 1x10^11 viral particles, as a single shot or as two shots 56 days apart. The specificity and breadth of SARS-CoV-2-reactive T cell receptors after Ad26.COV2.S vaccination were assessed by TCRbeta repertoire sequencing. A total of 32 samples were included in the TCR-sequenced set, comprising 19 Ad26.COV2.S vaccine recipients, 5 placebo recipients and 8 SARS-CoV-2 convalescent individuals. Participants in the trial were split at random into five groups of five each, receiving low-dose or high-dose Ad26.COV2.S once or twice, or else placebo on both occasions. Investigators remained blinded to trial group allocation during experiments and outcome assessment. On the study overall, not on this receptor specifically: The study was not powered to compare responses between vaccine doses or regimens. After vaccination, spike-specific CD8+ and CD4+ T cell responses were reported to show substantial breadth. Vaccine and placebo recipients had comparable non-spike TCR breadth, which fits with the vaccine containing only spike. The authors noted that total T cell responses may have been underestimated by the TCR breadth and depth analyses. Ad26.COV2.S recipients had higher spike-specific TCR breadth than placebo recipients (P = 0.0014).

What this sample's treatment or condition label stands for: around 19 received Ad26.COV2.S at low or high dose, single or two shots; roughly 5 received placebo; per-sample allocation not given. Repertoires of vaccine and placebo recipients were sequenced from samples taken on day 63 after the first injection. Between 29 July and 7 August 2020, Cohort 1b enrolled approximately 26 adults aged 18-55 years at one site in Boston, USA. Ad26.COV2.S was a replication-incompetent adenovirus type 26 vector expressing a prefusion-stabilized SARS-CoV-2 spike protein from the original Wuhan strain. The CDR3 starts with the cysteine, ends with the phenylalanine, and has 13 residues. Of all the DNA, just the CDR3 is kept, 39 bases in frame from base 1. V lost 6 bases and J lost 3 bases; the stretch between them is 12 bases long. CDR1 and CDR2 are read off the germline V gene as MNHEY and SVGAGI.

The sequence was collected from a person aged 18 to 65 who received the Ad26.COV2.S COVID-19 vaccine or a placebo. The sequenced sample was peripheral blood, obtained in a trial of Ad26.COV2.S vaccine versus placebo. The rearrangement combines TRBV6-5 with TRBJ2-7, and possibly TRBD1, on 6 matching bases. The sequenced DNA: TGTGCCAGCAGACGGGACAATCACTACGAGCAGTACTTC. Its coded protein is CASRRDNHYEQYF.